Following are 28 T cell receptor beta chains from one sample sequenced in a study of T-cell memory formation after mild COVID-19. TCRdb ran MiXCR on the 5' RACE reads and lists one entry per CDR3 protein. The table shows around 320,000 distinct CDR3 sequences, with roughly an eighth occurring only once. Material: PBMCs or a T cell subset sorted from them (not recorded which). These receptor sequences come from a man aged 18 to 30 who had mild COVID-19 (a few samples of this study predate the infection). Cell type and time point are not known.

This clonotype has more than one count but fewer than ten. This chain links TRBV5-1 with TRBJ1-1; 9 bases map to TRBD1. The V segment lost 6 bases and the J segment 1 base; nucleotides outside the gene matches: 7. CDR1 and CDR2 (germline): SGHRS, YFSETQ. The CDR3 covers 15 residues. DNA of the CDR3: TGCGCCAGCAAGTTAACAGGGGGCCCGAACACTGAAGCTTTCTTT. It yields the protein CASKLTGGPNTEAFF.

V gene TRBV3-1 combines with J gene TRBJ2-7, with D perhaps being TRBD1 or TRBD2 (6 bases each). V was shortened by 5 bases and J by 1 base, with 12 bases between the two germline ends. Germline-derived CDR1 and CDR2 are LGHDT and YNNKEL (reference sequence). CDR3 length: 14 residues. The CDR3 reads CASSEEGGSYEQYF. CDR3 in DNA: TGTGCCAGCAGCGAGGAGGGGGGATCCTACGAGCAGTACTTC.

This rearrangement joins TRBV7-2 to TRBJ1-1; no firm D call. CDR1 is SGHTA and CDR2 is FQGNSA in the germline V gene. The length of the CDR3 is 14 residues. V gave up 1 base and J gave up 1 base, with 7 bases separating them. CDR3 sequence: CASSLVGSNTEAFF. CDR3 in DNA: TGTGCCAGCAGCTTAGTAGGGTCGAACACTGAAGCTTTCTTT.

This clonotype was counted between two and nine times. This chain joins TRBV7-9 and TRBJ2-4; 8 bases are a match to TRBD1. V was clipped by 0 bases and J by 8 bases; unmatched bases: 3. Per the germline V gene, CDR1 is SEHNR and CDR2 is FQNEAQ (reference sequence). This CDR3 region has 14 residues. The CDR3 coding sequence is TGTGCCAGCAGCTTAGCTGGACAGGGCTACATTCAGTACTTC. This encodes CASSLAGQGYIQYF. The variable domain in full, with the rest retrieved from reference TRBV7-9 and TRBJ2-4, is DTGVSQNPRHKITKRGQNVTFRCDPISEHNRLYWYRQTLGQGPEFLTYFQNEAQLEKSRLLSDRFSAERPKGSFSTLEIQRTEQGDSAMYLCASSLAGQGYIQYFGAGTRLSVL.

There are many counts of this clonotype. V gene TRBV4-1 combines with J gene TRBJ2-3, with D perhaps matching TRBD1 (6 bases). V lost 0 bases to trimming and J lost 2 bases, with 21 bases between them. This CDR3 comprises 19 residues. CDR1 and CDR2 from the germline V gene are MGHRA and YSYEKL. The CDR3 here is CASSQEAPQGQGPTDTQYF. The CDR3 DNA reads TGCGCCAGCAGCCAAGAAGCCCCCCAGGGACAAGGACCCACAGATACGCAGTATTTT.

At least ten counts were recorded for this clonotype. The CDR3 here is CSVEVGGLNTEAFF. CDR3 bases: TGCAGCGTTGAAGTGGGGGGCTTGAACACTGAAGCTTTCTTT. This sequence joins TRBV29-1 and TRBJ1-1; the D gene is possibly TRBD1 (6 bases). Between the trimmed V and J ends, which lost 1 base and 0 bases, there was a span of 9 bases. Germline lookup yields CDR1 SQVTM and CDR2 ANQGSEA. This CDR3 contains 14 residues.

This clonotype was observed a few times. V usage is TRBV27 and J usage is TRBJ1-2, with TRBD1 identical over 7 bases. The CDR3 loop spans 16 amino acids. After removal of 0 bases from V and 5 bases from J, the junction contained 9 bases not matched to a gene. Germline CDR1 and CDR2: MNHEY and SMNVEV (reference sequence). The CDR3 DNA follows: TGTGCCAGCAGTTTATCGAGGGGCAGGGGGGTTTATGGCTACACCTTC. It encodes CASSLSRGRGVYGYTF.

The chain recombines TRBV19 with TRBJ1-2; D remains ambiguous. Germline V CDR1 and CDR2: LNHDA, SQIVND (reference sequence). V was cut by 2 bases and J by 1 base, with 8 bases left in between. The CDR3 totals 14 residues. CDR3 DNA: TGTGCCAGTAGTATATCCGGGATTAACTATGGCTACACCTTC. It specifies CASSISGINYGYTF.

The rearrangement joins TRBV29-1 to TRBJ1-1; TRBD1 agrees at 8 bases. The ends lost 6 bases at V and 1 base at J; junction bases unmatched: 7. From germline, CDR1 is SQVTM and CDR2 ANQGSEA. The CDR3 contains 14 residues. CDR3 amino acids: CSVTPGQANTEAFF. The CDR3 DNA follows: TGCAGCGTGACGCCGGGACAGGCGAACACTGAAGCTTTCTTT.

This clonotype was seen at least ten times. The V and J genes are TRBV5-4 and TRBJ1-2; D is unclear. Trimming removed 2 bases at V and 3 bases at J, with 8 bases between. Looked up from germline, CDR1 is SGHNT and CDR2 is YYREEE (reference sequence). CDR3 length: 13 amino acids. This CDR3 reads CASSFGPDYGYTF. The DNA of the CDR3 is TGTGCCAGCAGCTTCGGACCCGACTATGGCTACACCTTC.

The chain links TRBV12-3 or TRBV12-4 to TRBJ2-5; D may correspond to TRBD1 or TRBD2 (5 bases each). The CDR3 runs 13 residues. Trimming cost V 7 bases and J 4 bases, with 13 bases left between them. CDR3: CASTRDGRETQYF. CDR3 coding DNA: TGTGCCAGCACCAGGGACGGGCGAGAGACCCAGTACTTC.

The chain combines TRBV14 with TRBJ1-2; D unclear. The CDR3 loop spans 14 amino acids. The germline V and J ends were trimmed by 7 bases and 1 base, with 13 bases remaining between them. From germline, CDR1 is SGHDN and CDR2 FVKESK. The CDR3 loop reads CASTPGGFNYGYTF. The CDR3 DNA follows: TGTGCCAGCACCCCCGGAGGGTTTAACTATGGCTACACCTTC. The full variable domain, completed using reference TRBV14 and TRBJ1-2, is EAGVTQFPSHSVIEKGQTVTLRCDPISGHDNLYWYRRVMGKEIKFLLHFVKESKQDESGMPNNRFLAERTGGTYSTLKVQPAELEDSGVYFCASTPGGFNYGYTFGSGTRLTVV.

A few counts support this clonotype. CDR3 region: CASSPPGGPGTDTQYF. The CDR3 DNA reads TGTGCCAGCAGTCCCCCCGGGGGGCCGGGGACAGATACGCAGTATTTT. The chain carries TRBV6-5 and TRBJ2-3, with a weak D call TRBD2 (7 bases). The ends were cut back, 5 bases at V and 3 bases at J, with 18 bases in the middle. This CDR3 is built from 16 residues. CDR1 MNHEY and CDR2 SVGAGI come from the germline V gene.

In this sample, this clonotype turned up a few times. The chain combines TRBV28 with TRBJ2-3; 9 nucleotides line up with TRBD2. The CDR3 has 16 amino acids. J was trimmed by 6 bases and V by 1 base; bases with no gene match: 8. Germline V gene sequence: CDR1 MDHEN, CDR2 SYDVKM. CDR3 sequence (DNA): TGTGCCAGCAGTTTATCAGGTCCCCTAGCGGGGGATACGCAGTATTTT. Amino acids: CASSLSGPLAGDTQYF.

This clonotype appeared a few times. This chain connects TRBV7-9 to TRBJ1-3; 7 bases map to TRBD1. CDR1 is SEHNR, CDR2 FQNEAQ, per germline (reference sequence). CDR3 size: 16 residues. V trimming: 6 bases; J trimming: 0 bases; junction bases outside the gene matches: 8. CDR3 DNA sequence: TGTGCCAGCAGGCCCCCAGGGGGGCCCTCTGGAAACACCATATATTTT. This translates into CASRPPGGPSGNTIYF.

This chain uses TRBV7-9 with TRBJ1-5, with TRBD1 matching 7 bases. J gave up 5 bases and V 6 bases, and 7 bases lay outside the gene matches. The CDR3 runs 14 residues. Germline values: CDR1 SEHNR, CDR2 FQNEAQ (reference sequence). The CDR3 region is CASRSDRDYQPQHF. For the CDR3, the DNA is TGTGCCAGCAGGTCCGACAGGGATTATCAGCCCCAGCATTTT.

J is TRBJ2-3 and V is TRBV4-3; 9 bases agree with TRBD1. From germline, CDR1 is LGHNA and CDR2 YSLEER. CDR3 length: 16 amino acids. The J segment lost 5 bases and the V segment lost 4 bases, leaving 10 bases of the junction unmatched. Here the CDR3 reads CASSLGDRDRVDTQYF. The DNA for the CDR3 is TGCGCCAGCAGCCTGGGGGACCGGGACAGGGTAGATACGCAGTATTTT.

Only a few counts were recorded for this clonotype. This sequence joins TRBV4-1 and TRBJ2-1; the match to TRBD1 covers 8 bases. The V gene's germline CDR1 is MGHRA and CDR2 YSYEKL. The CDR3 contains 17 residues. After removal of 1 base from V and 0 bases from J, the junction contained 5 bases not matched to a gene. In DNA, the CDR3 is TGCGCCAGCAGCCAAGTTACAGGGGGTAGCTCCTACAATGAGCAGTTCTTC. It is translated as CASSQVTGGSSYNEQFF.

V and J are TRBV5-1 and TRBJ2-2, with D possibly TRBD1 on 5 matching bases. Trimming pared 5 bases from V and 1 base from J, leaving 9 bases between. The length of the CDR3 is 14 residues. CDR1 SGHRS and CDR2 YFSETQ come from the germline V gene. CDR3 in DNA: TGCGCCAGCAGGGCAGGGTTGAACACCGGGGAGCTGTTTTTT. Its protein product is CASRAGLNTGELFF.

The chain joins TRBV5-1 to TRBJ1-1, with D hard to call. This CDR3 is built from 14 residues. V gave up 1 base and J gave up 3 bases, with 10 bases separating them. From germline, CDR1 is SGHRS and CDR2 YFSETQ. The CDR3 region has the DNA TGCGCCAGCAGCTTGTTTTCGGCGGACACTGAAGCTTTCTTT. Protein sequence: CASSLFSADTEAFF.

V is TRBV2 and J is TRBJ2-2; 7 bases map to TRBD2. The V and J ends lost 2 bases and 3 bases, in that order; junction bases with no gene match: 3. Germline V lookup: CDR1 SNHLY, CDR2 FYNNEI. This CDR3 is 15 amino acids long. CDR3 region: CASSERGGHTGELFF. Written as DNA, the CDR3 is TGTGCCAGCAGTGAACGGGGAGGGCACACCGGGGAGCTGTTTTTT.

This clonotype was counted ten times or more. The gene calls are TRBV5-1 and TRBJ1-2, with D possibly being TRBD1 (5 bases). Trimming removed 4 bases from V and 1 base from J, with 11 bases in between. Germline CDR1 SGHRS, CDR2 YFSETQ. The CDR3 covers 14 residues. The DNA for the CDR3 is TGCGCCAGCAGCCGGGACGGAGATAACTATGGCTACACCTTC. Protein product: CASSRDGDNYGYTF.

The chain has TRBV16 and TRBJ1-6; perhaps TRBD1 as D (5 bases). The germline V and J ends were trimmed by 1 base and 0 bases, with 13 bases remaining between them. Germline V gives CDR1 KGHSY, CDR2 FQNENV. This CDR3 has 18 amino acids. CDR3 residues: CASSQFWGIGSYNSPLHF. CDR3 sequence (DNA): TGTGCCAGCAGCCAATTCTGGGGGATCGGCTCCTATAATTCACCCCTCCACTTT.

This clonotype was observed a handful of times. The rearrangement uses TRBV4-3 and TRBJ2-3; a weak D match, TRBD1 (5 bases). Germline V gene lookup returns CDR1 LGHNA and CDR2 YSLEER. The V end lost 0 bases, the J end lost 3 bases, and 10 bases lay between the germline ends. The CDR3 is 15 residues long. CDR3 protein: CASSQDPQGTDTQYF. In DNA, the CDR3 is TGCGCCAGCAGCCAAGATCCCCAGGGTACAGATACGCAGTATTTT.

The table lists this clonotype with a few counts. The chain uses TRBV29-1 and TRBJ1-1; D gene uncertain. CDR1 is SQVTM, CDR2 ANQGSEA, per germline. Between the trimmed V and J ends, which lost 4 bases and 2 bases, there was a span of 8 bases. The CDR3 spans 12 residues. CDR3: CSVVPGNTEAFF. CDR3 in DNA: TGCAGCGTTGTGCCAGGAAACACTGAAGCTTTCTTT.

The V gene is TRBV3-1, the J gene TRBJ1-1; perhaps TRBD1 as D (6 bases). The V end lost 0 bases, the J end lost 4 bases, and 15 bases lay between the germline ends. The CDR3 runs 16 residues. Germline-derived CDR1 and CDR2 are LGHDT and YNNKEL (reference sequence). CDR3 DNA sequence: TGTGCCAGCAGCCAAGACTTTTACGGGGGCAGCACTGAAGCTTTCTTT. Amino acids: CASSQDFYGGSTEAFF.

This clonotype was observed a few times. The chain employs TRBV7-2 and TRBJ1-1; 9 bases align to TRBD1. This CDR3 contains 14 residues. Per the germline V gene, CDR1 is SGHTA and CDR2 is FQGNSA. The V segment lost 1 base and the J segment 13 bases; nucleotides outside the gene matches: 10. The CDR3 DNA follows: TGTGCCAGCAGCTTAGGGGAGGGACAGGGACGGGATTTCTTT. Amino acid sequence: CASSLGEGQGRDFF.

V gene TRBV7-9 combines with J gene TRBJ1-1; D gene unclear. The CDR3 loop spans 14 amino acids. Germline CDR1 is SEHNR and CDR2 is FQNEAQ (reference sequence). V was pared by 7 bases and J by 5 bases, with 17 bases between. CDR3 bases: TGTGCCAGCACCCGAAGGGTGGAGAGGACTGAAGCTTTCTTT. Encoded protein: CASTRRVERTEAFF.